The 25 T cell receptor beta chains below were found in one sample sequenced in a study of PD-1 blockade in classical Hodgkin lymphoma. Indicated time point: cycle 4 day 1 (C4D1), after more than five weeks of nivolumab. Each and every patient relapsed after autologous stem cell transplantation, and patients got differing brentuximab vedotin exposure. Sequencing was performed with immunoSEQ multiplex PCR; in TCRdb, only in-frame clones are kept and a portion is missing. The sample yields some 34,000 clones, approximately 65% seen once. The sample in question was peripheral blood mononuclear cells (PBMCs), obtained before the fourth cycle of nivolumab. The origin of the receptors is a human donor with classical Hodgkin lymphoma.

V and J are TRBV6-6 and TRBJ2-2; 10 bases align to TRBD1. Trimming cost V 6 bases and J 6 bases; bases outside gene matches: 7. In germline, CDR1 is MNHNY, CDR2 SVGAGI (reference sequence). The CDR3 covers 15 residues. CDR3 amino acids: CASSSTGGLSGELFF. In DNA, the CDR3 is TGTGCCAGCAGCTCGACAGGGGGCCTATCCGGGGAGCTGTTTTTT.

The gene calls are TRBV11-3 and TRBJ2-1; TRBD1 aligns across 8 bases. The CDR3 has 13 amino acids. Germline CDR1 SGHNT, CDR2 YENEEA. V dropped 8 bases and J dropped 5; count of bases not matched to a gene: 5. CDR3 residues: CASRGQGNNEQFF. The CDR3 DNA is TGTGCCAGCCGTGGACAGGGAAACAATGAGCAGTTCTTC.

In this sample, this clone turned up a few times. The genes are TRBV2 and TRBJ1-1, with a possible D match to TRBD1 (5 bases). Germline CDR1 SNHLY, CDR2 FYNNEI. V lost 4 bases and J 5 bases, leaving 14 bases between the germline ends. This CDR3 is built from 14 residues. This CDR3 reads CASSGPGRSTEAFF. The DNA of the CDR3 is TGTGCCAGCAGTGGACCAGGGAGGTCGACTGAAGCTTTCTTT.

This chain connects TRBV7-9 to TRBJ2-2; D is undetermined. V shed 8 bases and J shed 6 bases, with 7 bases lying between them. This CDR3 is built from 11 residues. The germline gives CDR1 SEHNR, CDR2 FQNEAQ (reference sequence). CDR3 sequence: CASDDAGELFF. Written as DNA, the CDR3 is TGTGCCAGCGACGATGCCGGGGAGCTGTTTTTT.

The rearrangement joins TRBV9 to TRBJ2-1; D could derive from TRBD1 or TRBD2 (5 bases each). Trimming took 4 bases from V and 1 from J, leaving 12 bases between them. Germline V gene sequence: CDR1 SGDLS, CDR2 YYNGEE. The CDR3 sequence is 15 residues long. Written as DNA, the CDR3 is TGTGCCAGCAGCCCCGGGACCCTTTCCTACAATGAGCAGTTCTTC. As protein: CASSPGTLSYNEQFF. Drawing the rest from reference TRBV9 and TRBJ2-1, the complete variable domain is DSGVTQTPKHLITATGQRVTLRCSPRSGDLSVYWYQQSLDQGLQFLIQYYNGEERAKGNILERFSAQQFPDLHSELNLSSLELGDSALYFCASSPGTLSYNEQFFGPGTRLTVL.

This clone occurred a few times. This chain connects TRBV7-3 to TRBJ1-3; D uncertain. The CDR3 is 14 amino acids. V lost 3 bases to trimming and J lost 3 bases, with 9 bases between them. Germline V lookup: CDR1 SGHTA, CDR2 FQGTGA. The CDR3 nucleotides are TGTGCCAGCAGCTTGGGCCCCGGTGGAAACACCATATATTTT. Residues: CASSLGPGGNTIYF.

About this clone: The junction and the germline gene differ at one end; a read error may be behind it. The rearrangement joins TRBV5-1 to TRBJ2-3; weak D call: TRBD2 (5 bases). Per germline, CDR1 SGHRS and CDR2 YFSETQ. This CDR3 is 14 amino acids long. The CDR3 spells CASTLTKLTDTQYF. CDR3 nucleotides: TGCGCCAGCACCTTGACTAAGCTGACAGATACGCAGTATTTT.

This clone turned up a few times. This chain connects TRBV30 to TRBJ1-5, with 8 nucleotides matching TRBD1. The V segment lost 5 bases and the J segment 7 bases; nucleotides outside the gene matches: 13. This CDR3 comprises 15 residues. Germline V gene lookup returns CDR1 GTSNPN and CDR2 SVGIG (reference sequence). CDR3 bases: TGTGCCTGGTCCCTCTGGACAGGGAGGGACCAGCCCCAGCATTTT. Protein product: CAWSLWTGRDQPQHF.

CDR3 region: CASSVGQGGYNEQFF. The CDR3 bases are TGCGCCAGCAGCGTCGGACAGGGGGGTTACAATGAGCAGTTCTTC. This chain links TRBV5-1 with TRBJ2-1, with TRBD1 identical over 10 bases. The CDR3 length is 15 residues. The ends lost 4 bases at V and 4 bases at J; junction bases unmatched: 5. The V gene's germline CDR1 is SGHRS and CDR2 YFSETQ.

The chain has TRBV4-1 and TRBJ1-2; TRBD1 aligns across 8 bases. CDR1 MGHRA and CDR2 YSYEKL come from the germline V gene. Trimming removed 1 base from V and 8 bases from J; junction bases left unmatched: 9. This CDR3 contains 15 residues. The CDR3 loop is CASSQVKGTGVGYTF. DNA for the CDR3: TGCGCCAGCAGCCAAGTGAAGGGGACAGGCGTGGGCTACACCTTC.

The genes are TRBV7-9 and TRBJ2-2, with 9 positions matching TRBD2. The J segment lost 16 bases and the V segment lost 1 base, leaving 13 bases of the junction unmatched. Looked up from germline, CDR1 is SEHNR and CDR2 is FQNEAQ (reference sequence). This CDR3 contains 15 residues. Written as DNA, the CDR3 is TGTGCCAGCAGCTTAGACGGGCTAGCGGGGCCCCGATGGTTTTTT. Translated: CASSLDGLAGPRWFF.

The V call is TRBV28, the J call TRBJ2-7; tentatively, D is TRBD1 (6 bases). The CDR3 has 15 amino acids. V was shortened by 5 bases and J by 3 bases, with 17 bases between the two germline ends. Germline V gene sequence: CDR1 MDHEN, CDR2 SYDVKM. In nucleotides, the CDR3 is TGTGCCAGCAGTATTGAAGGGGGAGCACACTACGAGCAGTACTTC. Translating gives CASSIEGGAHYEQYF.

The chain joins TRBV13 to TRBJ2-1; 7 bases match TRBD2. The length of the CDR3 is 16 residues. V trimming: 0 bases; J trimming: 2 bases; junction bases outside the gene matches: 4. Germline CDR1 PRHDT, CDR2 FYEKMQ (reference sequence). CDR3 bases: TGTGCCAGCAGCTTAGGCCGACTAGCTCCCTACAATGAGCAGTTCTTC. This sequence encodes CASSLGRLAPYNEQFF.

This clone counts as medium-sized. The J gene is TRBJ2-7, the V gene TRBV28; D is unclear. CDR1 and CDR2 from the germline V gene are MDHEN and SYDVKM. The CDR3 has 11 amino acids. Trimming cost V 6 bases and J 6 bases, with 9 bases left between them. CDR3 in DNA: TGTGCCAGCAGAAACACTGGCGAGCAGTACTTC. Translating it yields CASRNTGEQYF. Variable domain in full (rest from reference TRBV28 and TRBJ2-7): DVKVTQSSRYLVKRTGEKVFLECVQDMDHENMFWYRQDPGLGLRLIYFSYDVKMKEKGDIPEGYSVSREKKERFSLILESASTNQTSMYLCASRNTGEQYFGPGTRLTVT.

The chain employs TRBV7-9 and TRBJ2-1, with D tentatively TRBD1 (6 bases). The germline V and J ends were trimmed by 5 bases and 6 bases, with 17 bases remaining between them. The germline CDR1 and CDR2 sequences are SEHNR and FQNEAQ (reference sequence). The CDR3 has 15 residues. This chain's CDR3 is CASSGPRGKINEQFF. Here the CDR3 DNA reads TGTGCCAGCAGCGGACCGAGGGGGAAGATCAATGAGCAGTTCTTC.

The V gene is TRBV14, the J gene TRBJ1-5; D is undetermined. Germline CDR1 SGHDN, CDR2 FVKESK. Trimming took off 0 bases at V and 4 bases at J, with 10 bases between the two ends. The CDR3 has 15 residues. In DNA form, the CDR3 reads TGTGCCAGCAGCCAAGAAGGGTACGGGAATCAGCCCCAGCATTTT. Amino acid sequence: CASSQEGYGNQPQHF.

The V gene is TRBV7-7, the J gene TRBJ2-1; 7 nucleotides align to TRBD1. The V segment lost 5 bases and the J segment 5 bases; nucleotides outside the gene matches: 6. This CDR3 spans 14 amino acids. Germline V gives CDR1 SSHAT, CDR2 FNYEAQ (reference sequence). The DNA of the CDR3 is TGTGCCAGCAGCCCCGGACAGGTTGACAATGAGCAGTTCTTC. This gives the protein CASSPGQVDNEQFF.

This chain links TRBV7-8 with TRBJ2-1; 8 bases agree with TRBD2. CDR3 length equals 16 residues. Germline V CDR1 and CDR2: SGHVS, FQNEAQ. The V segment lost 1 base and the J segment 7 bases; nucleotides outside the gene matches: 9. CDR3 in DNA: TGTGCCAGCAGCTTAGAAGCGGGAGTCAAGTTGAATGAGCAGTTCTTC. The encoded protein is CASSLEAGVKLNEQFF.

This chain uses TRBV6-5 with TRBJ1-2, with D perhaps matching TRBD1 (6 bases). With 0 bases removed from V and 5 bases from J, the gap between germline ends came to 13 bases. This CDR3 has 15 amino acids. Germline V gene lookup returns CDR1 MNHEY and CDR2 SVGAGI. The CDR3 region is CASSYSTDSFYGYTF. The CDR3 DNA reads TGTGCCAGCAGTTACTCGACGGACAGCTTTTATGGCTACACCTTC.

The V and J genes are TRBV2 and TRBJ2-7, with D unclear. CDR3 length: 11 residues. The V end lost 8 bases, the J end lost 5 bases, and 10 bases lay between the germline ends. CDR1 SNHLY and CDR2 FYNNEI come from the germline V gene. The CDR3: CASFSLNEQYF. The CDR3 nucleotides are TGTGCCAGCTTTTCGCTTAACGAGCAGTACTTC. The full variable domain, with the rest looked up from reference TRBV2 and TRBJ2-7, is EPEVTQTPSHQVTQMGQEVILRCVPISNHLYFYWYRQILGQKVEFLVSFYNNEISEKSEIFDDQFSVERPDGSNFTLKIRSTKLEDSAMYFCASFSLNEQYFGPGTRLTVT.

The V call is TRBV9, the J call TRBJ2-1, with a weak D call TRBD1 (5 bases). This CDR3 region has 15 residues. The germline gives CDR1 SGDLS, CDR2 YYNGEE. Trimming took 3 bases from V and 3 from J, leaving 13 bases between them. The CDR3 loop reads CASSGQNSVYNEQFF. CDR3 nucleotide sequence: TGTGCCAGCAGCGGACAGAATTCGGTCTACAATGAGCAGTTCTTC.

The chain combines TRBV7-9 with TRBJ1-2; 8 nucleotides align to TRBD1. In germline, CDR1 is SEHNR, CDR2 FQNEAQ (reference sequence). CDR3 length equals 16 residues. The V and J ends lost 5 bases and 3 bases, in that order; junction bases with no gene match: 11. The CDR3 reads CASSHRDRPEDYGYTF. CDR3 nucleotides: TGTGCCAGCAGCCACCGGGACAGGCCGGAGGACTATGGCTACACCTTC.

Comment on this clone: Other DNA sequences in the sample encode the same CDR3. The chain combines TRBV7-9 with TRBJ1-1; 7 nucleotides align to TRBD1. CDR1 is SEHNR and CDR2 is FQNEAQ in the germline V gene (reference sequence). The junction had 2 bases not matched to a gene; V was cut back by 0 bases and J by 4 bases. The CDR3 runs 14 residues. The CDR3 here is CASSLAGGGTEAFF. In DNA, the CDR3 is TGTGCCAGCAGCTTAGCAGGGGGCGGCACTGAAGCTTTCTTT.

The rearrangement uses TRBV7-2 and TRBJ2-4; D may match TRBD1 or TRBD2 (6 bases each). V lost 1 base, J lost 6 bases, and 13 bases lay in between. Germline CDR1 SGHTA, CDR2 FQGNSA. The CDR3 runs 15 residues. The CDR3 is CASSLEGGLGNIQYF. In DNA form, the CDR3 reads TGTGCCAGCAGCTTAGAGGGGGGATTAGGAAACATTCAGTACTTC.

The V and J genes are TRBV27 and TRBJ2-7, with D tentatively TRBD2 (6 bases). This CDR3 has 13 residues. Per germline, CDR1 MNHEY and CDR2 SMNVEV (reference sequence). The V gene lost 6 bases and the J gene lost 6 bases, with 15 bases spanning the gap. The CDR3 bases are TGTGCCAGCAGCCCCGTTGCGGGGAGCGAGCAGTACTTC. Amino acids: CASSPVAGSEQYF.